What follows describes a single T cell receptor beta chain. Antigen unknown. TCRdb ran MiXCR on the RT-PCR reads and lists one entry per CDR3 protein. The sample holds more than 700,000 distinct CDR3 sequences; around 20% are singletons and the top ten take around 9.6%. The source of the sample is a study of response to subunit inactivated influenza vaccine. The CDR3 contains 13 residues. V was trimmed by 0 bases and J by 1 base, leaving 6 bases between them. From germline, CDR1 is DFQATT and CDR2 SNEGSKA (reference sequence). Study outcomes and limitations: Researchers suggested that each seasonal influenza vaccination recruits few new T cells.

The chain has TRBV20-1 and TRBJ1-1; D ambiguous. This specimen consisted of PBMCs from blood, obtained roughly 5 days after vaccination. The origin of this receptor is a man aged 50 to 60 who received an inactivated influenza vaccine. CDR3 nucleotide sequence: TGCAGTGCTAGAGATATAAGGAACACTGAAGCTTTCTTT. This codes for CSARDIRNTEAFF.